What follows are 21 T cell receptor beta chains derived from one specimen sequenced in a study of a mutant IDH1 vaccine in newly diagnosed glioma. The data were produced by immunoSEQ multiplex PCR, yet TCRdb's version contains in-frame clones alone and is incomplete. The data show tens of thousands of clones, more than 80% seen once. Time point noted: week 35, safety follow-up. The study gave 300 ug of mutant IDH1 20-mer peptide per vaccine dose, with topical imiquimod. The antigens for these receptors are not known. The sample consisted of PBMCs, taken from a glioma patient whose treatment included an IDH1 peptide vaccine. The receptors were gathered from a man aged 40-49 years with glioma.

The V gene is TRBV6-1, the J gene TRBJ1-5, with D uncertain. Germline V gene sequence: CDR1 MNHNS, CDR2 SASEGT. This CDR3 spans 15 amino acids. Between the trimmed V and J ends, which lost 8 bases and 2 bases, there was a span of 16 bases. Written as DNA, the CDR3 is TGTGCCAGCCACCGGAACCCCTGGGGCAATCAGCCCCAGCATTTT. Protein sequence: CASHRNPWGNQPQHF.

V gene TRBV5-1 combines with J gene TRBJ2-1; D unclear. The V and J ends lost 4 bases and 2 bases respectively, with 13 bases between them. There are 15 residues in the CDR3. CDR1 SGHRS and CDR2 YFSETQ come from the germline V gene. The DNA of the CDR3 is TGCGCCAGCAGCGTTGGGTACATGACCTACAATGAGCAGTTCTTC. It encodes CASSVGYMTYNEQFF.

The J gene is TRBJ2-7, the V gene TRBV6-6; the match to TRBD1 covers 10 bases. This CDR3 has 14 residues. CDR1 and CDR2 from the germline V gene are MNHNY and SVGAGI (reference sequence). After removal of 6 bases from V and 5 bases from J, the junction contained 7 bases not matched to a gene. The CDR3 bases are TGTGCCAGCAGGCCCGGGACAGGGGTCGACGAGCAGTACTTC. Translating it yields CASRPGTGVDEQYF.

CDR3 nucleotides: TGTGCCAGCAGTTACGAGTCCAGCTATGGCTACACCTTC. Protein sequence: CASSYESSYGYTF. J is TRBJ1-2 and V is TRBV6-5, with D hard to call. The CDR3 spans 13 residues. Germline V lookup: CDR1 MNHEY, CDR2 SVGAGI. Trimming took off 2 bases at V and 4 bases at J, with 8 bases between the two ends.

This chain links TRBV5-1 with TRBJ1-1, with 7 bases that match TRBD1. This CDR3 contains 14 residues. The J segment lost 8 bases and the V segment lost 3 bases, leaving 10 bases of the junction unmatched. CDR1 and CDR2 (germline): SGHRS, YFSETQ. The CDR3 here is CASSWEGQQSEAFF. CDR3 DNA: TGCGCCAGCAGCTGGGAGGGACAGCAAAGCGAAGCTTTCTTT.

CDR3 in DNA: TGTGCCAGTTCCCCGGCAGGGGCCTCTGGGGCCAACGTCCTGACTTTC. Protein product: CASSPAGASGANVLTF. The chain uses TRBV18 and TRBJ2-6, with D perhaps TRBD1 (6 bases). V gave up 9 bases and J gave up 0 bases, with 15 bases separating them. Germline loops: CDR1 KGHSH, CDR2 LQKENI. The CDR3 length is 16 residues.

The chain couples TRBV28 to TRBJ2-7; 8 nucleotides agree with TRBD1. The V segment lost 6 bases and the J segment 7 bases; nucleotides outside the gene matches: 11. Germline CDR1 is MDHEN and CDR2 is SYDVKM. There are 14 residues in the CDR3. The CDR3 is CASSPAWTGSEQYF. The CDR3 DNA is TGTGCCAGCAGCCCCGCTTGGACAGGGTCAGAGCAGTACTTC.

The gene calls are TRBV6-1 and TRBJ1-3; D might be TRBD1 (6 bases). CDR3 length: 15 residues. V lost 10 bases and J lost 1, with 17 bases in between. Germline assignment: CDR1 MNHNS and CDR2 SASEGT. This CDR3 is CATPGPGDSGNTIYF. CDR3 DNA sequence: TGTGCCACCCCCGGGCCAGGGGATTCTGGAAACACCATATATTTT.

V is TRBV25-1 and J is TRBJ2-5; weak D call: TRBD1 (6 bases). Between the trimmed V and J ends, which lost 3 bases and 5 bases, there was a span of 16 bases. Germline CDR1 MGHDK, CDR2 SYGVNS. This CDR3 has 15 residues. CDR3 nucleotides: TGTGCCAGCAGTGAGAGGAAGGGGGTGGCGGAGACCCAGTACTTC. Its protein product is CASSERKGVAETQYF.

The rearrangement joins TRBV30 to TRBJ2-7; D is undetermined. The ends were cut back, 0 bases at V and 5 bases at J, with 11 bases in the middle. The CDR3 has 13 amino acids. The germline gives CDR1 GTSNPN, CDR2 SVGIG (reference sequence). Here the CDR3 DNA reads TGTGCCTGGAGTGTGGGTCGGGTTCACGAGCAGTACGTC. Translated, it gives CAWSVGRVHEQYV.

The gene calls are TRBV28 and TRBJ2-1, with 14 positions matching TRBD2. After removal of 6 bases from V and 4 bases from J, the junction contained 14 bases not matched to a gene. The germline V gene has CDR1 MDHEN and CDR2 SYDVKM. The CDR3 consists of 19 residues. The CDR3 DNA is TGTGCCAGCAGCTCTCGCGCGGGACTAGCGGGAGAAGGTTACAATGAGCAGTTCTTC. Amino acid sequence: CASSSRAGLAGEGYNEQFF.

The CDR3 region is CAISVQHGSSYNEQFF. CDR3 sequence (DNA): TGTGCCATCAGTGTGCAGCACGGGAGCTCCTACAATGAGCAGTTCTTC. This sequence joins TRBV10-3 and TRBJ2-1; TRBD2 might be the D (6 bases). Germline lookup yields CDR1 ENHRY and CDR2 SYGVKD. V dropped 4 bases and J dropped 0 bases, with 13 bases sitting between them. The CDR3 length is 16 residues.

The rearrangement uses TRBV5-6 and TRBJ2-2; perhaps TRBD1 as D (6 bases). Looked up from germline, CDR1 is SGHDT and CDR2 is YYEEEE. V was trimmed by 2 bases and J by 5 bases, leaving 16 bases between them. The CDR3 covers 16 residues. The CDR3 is CASSLDRPPGTGELFF. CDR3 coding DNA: TGTGCCAGCAGCTTAGACAGGCCGCCAGGAACCGGGGAGCTGTTTTTT.

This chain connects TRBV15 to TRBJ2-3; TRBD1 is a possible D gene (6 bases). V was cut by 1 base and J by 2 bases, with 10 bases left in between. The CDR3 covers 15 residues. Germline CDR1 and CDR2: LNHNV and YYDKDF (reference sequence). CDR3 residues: CATSRAGQTTDTQYF. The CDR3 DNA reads TGTGCCACCAGCAGAGCCGGACAGACCACAGATACGCAGTATTTT.

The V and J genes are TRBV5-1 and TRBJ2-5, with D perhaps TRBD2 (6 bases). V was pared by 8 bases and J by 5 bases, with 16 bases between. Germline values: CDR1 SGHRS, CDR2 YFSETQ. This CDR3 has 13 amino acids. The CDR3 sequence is CASRGMGVETQYF. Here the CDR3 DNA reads TGCGCCAGTCGGGGGATGGGGGTTGAGACCCAGTACTTC.

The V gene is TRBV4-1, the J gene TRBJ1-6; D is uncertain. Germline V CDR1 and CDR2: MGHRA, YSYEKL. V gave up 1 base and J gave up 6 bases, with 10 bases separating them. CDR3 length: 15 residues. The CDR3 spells CASSQGYAGNSPLHF. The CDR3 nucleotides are TGCGCCAGCAGCCAAGGCTACGCCGGTAATTCACCCCTCCACTTT.

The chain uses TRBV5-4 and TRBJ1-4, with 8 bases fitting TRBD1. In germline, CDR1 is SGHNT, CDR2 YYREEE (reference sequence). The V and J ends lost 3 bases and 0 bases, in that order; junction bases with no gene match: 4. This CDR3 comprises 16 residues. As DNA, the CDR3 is TGTGCCAGCAGCTCCGCGGGACAGGCAACTAATGAAAAACTGTTTTTT. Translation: CASSSAGQATNEKLFF.

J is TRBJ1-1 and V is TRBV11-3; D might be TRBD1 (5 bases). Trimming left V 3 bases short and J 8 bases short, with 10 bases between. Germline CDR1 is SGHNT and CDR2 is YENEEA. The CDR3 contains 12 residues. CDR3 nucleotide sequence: TGTGCCAGCAGCTTTCATGGACACGAAGCTTTCTTT. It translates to CASSFHGHEAFF.

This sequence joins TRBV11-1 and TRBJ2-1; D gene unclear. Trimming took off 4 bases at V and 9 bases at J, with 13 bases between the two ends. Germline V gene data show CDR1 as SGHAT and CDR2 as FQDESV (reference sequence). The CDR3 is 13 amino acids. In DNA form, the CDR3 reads TGTGCCAGCAGCTCCCTAGGAGTCAGTGAGCAGTTCTTC. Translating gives CASSSLGVSEQFF.

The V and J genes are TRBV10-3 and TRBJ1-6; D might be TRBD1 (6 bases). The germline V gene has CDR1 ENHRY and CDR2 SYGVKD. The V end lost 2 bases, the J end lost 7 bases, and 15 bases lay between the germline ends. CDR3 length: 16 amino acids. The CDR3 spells CAISEDKKRGNSPLHF. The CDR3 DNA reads TGTGCCATCAGTGAGGATAAGAAAAGGGGGAATTCACCCCTCCACTTT.

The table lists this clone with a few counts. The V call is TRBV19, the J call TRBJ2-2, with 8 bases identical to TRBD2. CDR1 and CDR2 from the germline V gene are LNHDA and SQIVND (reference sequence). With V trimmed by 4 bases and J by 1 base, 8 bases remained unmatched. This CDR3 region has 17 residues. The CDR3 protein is CASSTREGEKNTGELFF. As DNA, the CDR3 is TGTGCCAGTAGTACCCGGGAGGGGGAGAAGAACACCGGGGAGCTGTTTTTT.